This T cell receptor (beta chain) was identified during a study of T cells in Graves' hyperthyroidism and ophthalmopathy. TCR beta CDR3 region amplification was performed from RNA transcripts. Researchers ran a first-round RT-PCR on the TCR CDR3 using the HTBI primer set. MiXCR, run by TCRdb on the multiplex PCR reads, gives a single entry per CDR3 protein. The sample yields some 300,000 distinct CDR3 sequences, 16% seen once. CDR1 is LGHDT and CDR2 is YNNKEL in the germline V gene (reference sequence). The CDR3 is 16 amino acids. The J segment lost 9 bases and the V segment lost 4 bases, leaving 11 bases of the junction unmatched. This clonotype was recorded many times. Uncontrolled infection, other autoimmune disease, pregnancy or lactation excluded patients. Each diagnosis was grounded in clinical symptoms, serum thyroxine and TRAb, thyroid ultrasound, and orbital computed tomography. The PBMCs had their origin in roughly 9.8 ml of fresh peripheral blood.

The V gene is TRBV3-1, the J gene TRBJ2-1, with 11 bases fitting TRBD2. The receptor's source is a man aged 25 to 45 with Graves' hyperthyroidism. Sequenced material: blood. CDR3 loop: CASSRQLAGAPGEQFF. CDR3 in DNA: TGTGCCAGCAGCCGACAACTAGCGGGAGCGCCGGGTGAGCAGTTCTTC.